The 27 T cell receptor beta chains below all came from one sample that was sequenced in a study of T cells after yellow fever vaccination. TCRdb redid the calling of the 5' RACE reads with MiXCR, one entry per CDR3 protein. The data contain 500,000 to 650,000 distinct CDR3 sequences, less than 20% of them singletons. Sequencing was performed on PBMCs, taken less than 6 days after the first yellow fever vaccination. The receptors come from a man younger than 35 who received the YFV17D yellow fever vaccine.

At least ten counts were recorded for this clonotype. Germline and junction disagree at one end, which may indicate a read error. The chain carries TRBV5-1 and TRBJ1-2; D gene ambiguous. Germline CDR1 reads SGHRS; CDR2 reads YFSETQ. CDR3 size: 13 residues. CDR3 sequence (DNA): TGTGCCAGCAGTTTGGGCGGTAACTATGGCTACACCTTC. Translation gives CASSLGGNYGYTF.

This clonotype was observed a handful of times. The rearrangement joins TRBV23-1 to TRBJ1-5; TRBD1 agrees at 7 bases. TRBV23-1 is an ORF; its function is uncertain. The CDR3 runs to 16 residues. J lost 5 bases, V lost 9 bases, and 16 bases had no gene match. CDR3 sequence: CASITQGVWGHQPQHF. The DNA for the CDR3 is TGCGCCAGTATAACCCAGGGGGTTTGGGGCCATCAGCCCCAGCATTTT.

This clonotype occurred a few times. The chain couples TRBV7-8 to TRBJ2-7; D not resolved. V gave up 3 bases and J gave up 2 bases, with 17 bases separating them. The CDR3 covers 16 residues. Germline values: CDR1 SGHVS, CDR2 FQNEAQ. Here the CDR3 reads CASSLGWSYFPYEQYV. CDR3 bases: TGTGCCAGCAGCTTGGGCTGGAGTTACTTTCCCTACGAGCAGTACGTC.

This clonotype was seen a handful of times. V usage is TRBV9 and J usage is TRBJ2-5, with D possibly being TRBD1 (5 bases). Germline-derived CDR1 and CDR2 are SGDLS and YYNGEE. V shed 3 bases and J shed 4 bases, with 13 bases lying between them. This CDR3 is built from 14 residues. As DNA, the CDR3 is TGTGCCAGCAGCGACTCTTCTAGGGGAGAGACCCAGTACTTC. Residues: CASSDSSRGETQYF.

V and J are TRBV20-1 and TRBJ2-7; 8 bases match TRBD2. This CDR3 has 14 residues. Trimming removed 5 bases from V and 3 bases from J; junction bases left unmatched: 9. Germline V lookup: CDR1 DFQATT, CDR2 SNEGSKA (reference sequence). The CDR3 region is CSAPAPGGRYEQYV. DNA for the CDR3: TGCAGTGCTCCCGCTCCGGGGGGGCGCTACGAGCAGTACGTC.

There are many counts of this clonotype. The DNA of the CDR3 is TGTGCCAGCAGCCAAGGAGGGACCCAGTACTTC. It encodes CASSQGGTQYF. The chain uses TRBV3-1 and TRBJ2-5; no firm D call. V lost 1 base, J lost 7 bases, and 4 bases lay in between. Germline loops: CDR1 LGHDT, CDR2 YNNKEL (reference sequence). The CDR3 has 11 amino acids.

The chain recombines TRBV7-2 with TRBJ1-1; D is possibly TRBD1 (5 bases). The CDR3 is 14 amino acids. The germline gives CDR1 SGHTA, CDR2 FQGNSA. Trimming took 4 bases from V and 6 from J, leaving 15 bases between them. The CDR3 spells CASSSGRRGPEAFF. The DNA for the CDR3 is TGTGCCAGCAGCTCCGGCCGACGGGGACCTGAAGCTTTCTTT.

Notes on this clonotype: Since no conserved phenylalanine or tryptophan closes the CDR3, a read error is the likely cause. The J gene is TRBJ1-5, the V gene TRBV29-1; D may be TRBD1 (5 bases). The length of the CDR3 is 18 residues. Germline assignment: CDR1 SQVTM and CDR2 ANQGSEA. Trimming cost V 3 bases and J 4 bases, with 25 bases left between them. The chain's CDR3 is CSVDVRKLDRRGNQPQHV. The CDR3 region has the DNA TGCAGCGTTGACGTCAGGAAATTAGACAGACGTGGAAATCAGCCCCAGCATGTT.

This clonotype has only a few counts. This sequence joins TRBV7-9 and TRBJ2-7; possible D gene TRBD1, 6 bases. V was cut by 5 bases and J by 2 bases, with 13 bases left in between. CDR1 SEHNR and CDR2 FQNEAQ come from the germline V gene (reference sequence). CDR3 size: 14 residues. The CDR3 DNA is TGTGCCAGCAGCCCGACGGACAGCACCTACGAGCAGTACTTC. The encoded protein is CASSPTDSTYEQYF.

The V and J genes are TRBV5-6 and TRBJ1-2, with 10 bases lining up with TRBD1. Germline V lookup: CDR1 SGHDT, CDR2 YYEEEE. CDR3 length: 14 residues. V gave up 5 bases and J gave up 8 bases; unmatched junction bases: 9. This chain's CDR3 is CASSPTGTGVGYTF. Written as DNA, the CDR3 is TGTGCCAGCAGTCCAACCGGGACAGGGGTAGGCTACACCTTC.

This chain connects TRBV9 to TRBJ2-5; TRBD1 is a possible D gene (5 bases). Germline V gives CDR1 SGDLS, CDR2 YYNGEE. The CDR3 is 13 residues long. V was cut by 6 bases and J by 0 bases, with 9 bases left in between. CDR3 bases: TGTGCCAGCAACAAGGGGTACCAAGAGACCCAGTACTTC. This codes for CASNKGYQETQYF.

The chain employs TRBV20-1 and TRBJ1-5; 9 bases map to TRBD1. The CDR3 contains 16 residues. Germline V gene sequence: CDR1 DFQATT, CDR2 SNEGSKA (reference sequence). The CDR3: CISVVYRGRYRQPQHF. CDR3 in DNA: TGCATAAGTGTAGTTTACAGGGGGCGTTATCGTCAGCCCCAGCATTTT.

This clonotype was found a few times. The chain has TRBV9 and TRBJ2-3; D is undetermined. Germline V gene data show CDR1 as SGDLS and CDR2 as YYNGEE. CDR3 length equals 14 residues. Between the trimmed V and J ends, which lost 1 base and 8 bases, there was a span of 14 bases. Written as DNA, the CDR3 is TGTGCCAGCAGCGTAAACTCCTTATCTGCTACGCAGTATTTT. As protein: CASSVNSLSATQYF.

This chain connects TRBV7-9 to TRBJ2-1; 10 bases map to TRBD1. With V trimmed by 0 bases and J by 2 bases, 4 bases remained unmatched. The length of the CDR3 is 17 residues. The germline gives CDR1 SEHNR, CDR2 FQNEAQ (reference sequence). The CDR3 spells CASSLAIGTGAYNEQFF. CDR3 nucleotide sequence: TGTGCCAGCAGCTTAGCCATCGGGACAGGGGCCTACAATGAGCAGTTCTTC.

This clonotype was picked up a small number of times. The genes are TRBV7-2 and TRBJ2-5, with 14 bases fitting TRBD2. With 0 bases clipped from V and 4 bases from J, the junction kept 1 base outside the gene matches. This CDR3 is 16 amino acids long. Germline CDR1 reads SGHTA; CDR2 reads FQGNSA. The CDR3 here is CASSLAGTSGRETQYF. In DNA, the CDR3 is TGTGCCAGCAGCTTAGCGGGGACTAGCGGGAGAGAGACCCAGTACTTC.

This clonotype was seen only a few times. The chain uses TRBV5-1 and TRBJ1-2, with TRBD1 identical over 7 bases. Trimming removed 7 bases from V and 0 bases from J; junction bases left unmatched: 12. Germline V gene sequence: CDR1 SGHRS, CDR2 YFSETQ. The CDR3 contains 16 residues. DNA for the CDR3: TGCGCCAGCTCTTCGGGTCGGACAGGCCCTAACTATGGCTACACCTTC. Translated, it gives CASSSGRTGPNYGYTF. Together with reference TRBV5-1 and TRBJ1-2, the CDR3 gives the full variable domain: KAGVTQTPRYLIKTRGQQVTLSCSPISGHRSVSWYQQTPGQGLQFLFEYFSETQRNKGNFPGRFSGRQFSNSRSEMNVSTLELGDSALYLCASSSGRTGPNYGYTFGSGTRLTVV.

The chain combines TRBV13 with TRBJ2-5, with 7 bases fitting TRBD1. The CDR3 sequence is 15 residues long. Germline loops: CDR1 PRHDT, CDR2 FYEKMQ (reference sequence). V lost 4 bases and J lost 2; bases outside the gene matches: 7. CDR3 sequence: CASSSNPGQQETQYF. The CDR3 nucleotides read TGTGCCAGCAGCTCGAATCCGGGACAGCAAGAGACCCAGTACTTC.

The chain employs TRBV29-1 and TRBJ2-7; TRBD1 is a possible D gene (5 bases). CDR3 size: 13 residues. Per germline, CDR1 SQVTM and CDR2 ANQGSEA. Deletions cut 7 bases from V and 0 bases from J, with 13 bases between. CDR3 residues: CSAGRVDSYEQYF. CDR3 in DNA: TGCAGCGCTGGCAGGGTGGACTCCTACGAGCAGTACTTC.

Only a few counts were recorded for this clonotype. In DNA, the CDR3 is TGTGCCAGCAGCCGCTCGGGACAGGCCTACGAGCAGTACTTC. The encoded protein is CASSRSGQAYEQYF. The gene calls are TRBV3-1 and TRBJ2-7; 8 bases are a match to TRBD1. The trim removed 4 bases at V and 2 bases at J, leaving 4 bases unmatched. CDR3 length: 14 amino acids. The germline V gene has CDR1 LGHDT and CDR2 YNNKEL (reference sequence).

This clonotype was recorded only once. The rearrangement uses TRBV7-2 and TRBJ2-6; D gene unclear. This CDR3 is built from 13 residues. Germline CDR1 is SGHTA and CDR2 is FQGNSA. Trimming pared 5 bases from V and 4 bases from J, leaving 6 bases between. CDR3 sequence: CASSDRGANVLTF. DNA for the CDR3: TGTGCCAGCAGCGACCGCGGGGCCAACGTCCTGACTTTC.

The V and J genes are TRBV10-2 and TRBJ1-2; 9 bases are shared with TRBD1. The length of the CDR3 is 13 residues. J lost 1 base, V lost 9 bases, and 3 bases had no gene match. Germline CDR1 and CDR2: WSHSY and SAAADI. CDR3 protein: CASGTGRNYGYTF. CDR3 in DNA: TGCGCCAGTGGGACAGGGCGTAACTATGGCTACACCTTC.

The chain uses TRBV6-5 and TRBJ2-1; TRBD2 is a possible D gene (5 bases). V was pared by 0 bases and J by 8 bases, with 17 bases between. Germline CDR1 and CDR2: MNHEY and SVGAGI. CDR3 size: 16 residues. The CDR3, as DNA: TGTGCCAGCAGTTACTCGAACGGGGTTCTACAATATGAGCAGTTCTTC. Translating it yields CASSYSNGVLQYEQFF.

V gene TRBV10-3 combines with J gene TRBJ1-1; tentative D call: TRBD1 (6 bases). V was clipped by 0 bases and J by 5 bases, with 22 bases between them. In germline, CDR1 is ENHRY, CDR2 SYGVKD. CDR3 length: 18 amino acids. The CDR3 DNA reads as TGTGCCATCAGTGAGTCGGTCGGCAGGGGACTTTCAATAACTGAAGCTTTCTTT. It is translated as CAISESVGRGLSITEAFF.

This clonotype was counted between two and nine times. The chain has TRBV5-1 and TRBJ2-5; the D gene is possibly TRBD2 (5 bases). Germline lookup yields CDR1 SGHRS and CDR2 YFSETQ. V was trimmed by 6 bases and J by 4 bases, leaving 16 bases between them. The CDR3 length is 14 residues. CDR3 region: CASTQNGGLETQYF. In nucleotides, the CDR3 is TGCGCCAGCACCCAAAACGGAGGCCTAGAGACCCAGTACTTC.

The chain combines TRBV5-6 with TRBJ2-1; the D is unclear. Germline V CDR1 and CDR2: SGHDT, YYEEEE. The CDR3 length is 16 residues. With 2 bases removed from V and 7 bases from J, the gap between germline ends came to 19 bases. DNA of the CDR3: TGTGCCAGCAGCTTTCTCCGTACCAAGTCGAAAAATGAGCAGTTCTTC. Translated: CASSFLRTKSKNEQFF.

This clonotype was seen a handful of times. The chain recombines TRBV29-1 with TRBJ2-7; 9 nucleotides agree with TRBD1. V lost 7 bases to trimming and J lost 5 bases; unmatched junction nucleotides: 9. The length of the CDR3 is 13 residues. From germline, CDR1 is SQVTM and CDR2 ANQGSEA. The CDR3 bases are TGCAGCGCTACCGGGACAGGGCCCAACGAGCAGTACTTC. Its protein product is CSATGTGPNEQYF.

This chain uses TRBV20-1 with TRBJ2-1; a possible D gene is TRBD2 (5 bases). Germline loops: CDR1 DFQATT, CDR2 SNEGSKA (reference sequence). The V end lost 3 bases, the J end lost 4 bases, and 13 bases lay between the germline ends. CDR3 size: 14 residues. The CDR3 DNA follows: TGCAGTGCTAGCCCGAGGGCTGATTACAATGAGCAGTTCTTC. Residues: CSASPRADYNEQFF.